These 3 T cell receptor beta chains came from one sample sequenced in a study of shared clonotypes between healthy human individuals. TCRdb's table, derived via immunoSEQ multiplex PCR, lists solely in-frame clones and lacks some. The sample contains more than 2 million clones, 85% to 95% of which appear only once. The material sequenced was naive CD4+ T cells sorted from blood. The subset was: CD45RA+ positively selected. The receptors originated from a man between 18 and 29 years old in good health.

The rearrangement links TRBV12-5 to TRBJ2-7, with 7 nucleotides matching TRBD1. This CDR3 has 15 amino acids. The germline CDR1 and CDR2 sequences are LGHNT and FRNRAP. V lost 7 bases and J lost 3; bases outside the gene matches: 12. The DNA for the CDR3 is TGTGCTAGTGCCTCGGGACAGACCGTTCTCTACGAGCAGTACTTC. Its protein product is CASASGQTVLYEQYF.

The chain joins TRBV5-1 to TRBJ1-2; D uncertain. V gave up 6 bases and J gave up 0 bases, with 3 bases separating them. The CDR3 spans 11 residues. Germline CDR1 is SGHRS and CDR2 is YFSETQ. The CDR3, as DNA: TGCGCCAGCAAAGCTAACTATGGCTACACCTTC. Protein product: CASKANYGYTF.

The chain couples TRBV2 to TRBJ1-2; D uncertain. Germline V CDR1 and CDR2: SNHLY, FYNNEI. The CDR3 spans 13 residues. The ends were cut back, 2 bases at V and 6 bases at J, with 10 bases in the middle. CDR3 coding DNA: TGTGCCAGCAGTGAAACAACAAGCAATGGCTACACCTTC. Its translation: CASSETTSNGYTF.